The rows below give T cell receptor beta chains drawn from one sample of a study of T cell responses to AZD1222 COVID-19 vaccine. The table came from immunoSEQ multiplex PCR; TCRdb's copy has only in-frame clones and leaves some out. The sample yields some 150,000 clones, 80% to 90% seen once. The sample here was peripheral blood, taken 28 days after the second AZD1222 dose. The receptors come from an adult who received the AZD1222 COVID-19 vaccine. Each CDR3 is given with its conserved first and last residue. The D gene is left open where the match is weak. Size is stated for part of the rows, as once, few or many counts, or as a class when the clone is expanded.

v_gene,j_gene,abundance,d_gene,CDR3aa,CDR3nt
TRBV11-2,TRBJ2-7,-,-,CASSLGVRASYEQYF,TGTGCCAGCAGCTTAGGTGTCAGGGCATCCTACGAGCAGTACTTC
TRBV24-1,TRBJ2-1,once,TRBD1,CATSDPRPGQDNEQFF,TGTGCCACCAGTGACCCTAGACCCGGACAGGACAATGAGCAGTTCTTC
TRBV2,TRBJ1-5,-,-,CASSLIRGGQPQHF,TGTGCCAGCAGCCTTATTCGGGGTGGTCAGCCCCAGCATTTT
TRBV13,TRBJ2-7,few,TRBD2,CASSLFTSGSYEQYF,TGTGCCAGCAGCTTATTCACTAGCGGATCCTACGAGCAGTACTTC
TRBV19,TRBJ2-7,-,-,CASSIDRYRNVDEQYF,TGTGCCAGTAGTATAGATCGATATAGGAATGTGGACGAGCAGTACTTC
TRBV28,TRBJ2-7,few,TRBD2,CASSQPGLAGGSYEQYF,TGTGCCAGCAGTCAACCGGGACTAGCGGGAGGCTCCTACGAGCAGTACTTC
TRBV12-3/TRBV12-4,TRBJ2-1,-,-,CASSPSSIEQFF,TGTGCCAGCAGTCCCTCCAGCATCGAGCAGTTCTTC
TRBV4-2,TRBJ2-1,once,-,CASSQGGPNEQFF,TGTGCCAGCAGCCAAGGCGGGCCAAATGAGCAGTTCTTC
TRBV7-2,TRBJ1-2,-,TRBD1,CASSEDWDRSFFAF,TGTGCCAGCAGCGAAGACTGGGACAGGTCCTTTTTCGCCTTC
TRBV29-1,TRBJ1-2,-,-,CSVEVTGNYGYTF,TGCAGCGTTGAAGTGACGGGAAACTATGGCTACACCTTC
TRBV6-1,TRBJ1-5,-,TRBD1,CASREGQGSNQPQHF,TGTGCCAGCAGGGAAGGACAGGGTAGCAATCAGCCCCAGCATTTT
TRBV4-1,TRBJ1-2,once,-,CASSQDLGYGYTF,TGCGCCAGCAGCCAAGATTTGGGCTATGGCTACACCTTC
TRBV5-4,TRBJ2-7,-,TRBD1,CASSLAGGTGYEQYF,TGTGCCAGCAGCTTGGCAGGGGGCACCGGCTACGAGCAGTACTTC
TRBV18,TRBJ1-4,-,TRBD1,CASSPAGGKEKLFF,TGTGCCAGCTCACCAGCAGGGGGAAAAGAAAAACTGTTTTTT
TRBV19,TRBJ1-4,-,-,CASRESLSNEKLFF,TGTGCCAGTAGGGAGAGCCTTTCTAATGAAAAACTGTTTTTT
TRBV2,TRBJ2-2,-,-,CASTNQLLTGELFF,TGTGCCAGCACCAATCAGTTACTTACCGGGGAGCTGTTTTTT
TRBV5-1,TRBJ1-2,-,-,CASSLAPEYGYTF,TGCGCCAGCAGCTTGGCCCCGGAGTATGGCTACACCTTC
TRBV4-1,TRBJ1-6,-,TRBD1,CASSPGQGMSSGNSPLHF,TGCGCCAGCAGCCCAGGACAGGGGATGTCATCCGGTAATTCACCCCTCCACTTT
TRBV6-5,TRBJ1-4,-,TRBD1,CASSPQGATNEKLFF,TGTGCCAGCAGTCCTCAGGGGGCAACTAATGAAAAACTGTTTTTT
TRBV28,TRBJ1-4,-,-,CASSSRPGHRPEKLFF,TGTGCCAGCAGTTCCCGCCCGGGACACAGGCCTGAAAAACTGTTTTTT
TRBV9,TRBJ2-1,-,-,CASSPSLASHEQFF,TGTGCCAGCAGCCCATCTTTAGCGTCCCATGAGCAGTTCTTC
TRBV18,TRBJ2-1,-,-,CASSPKASADEQFF,TGTGCCAGCTCACCAAAAGCTAGCGCGGATGAGCAGTTCTTC
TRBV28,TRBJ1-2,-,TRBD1,CASSLAPHHRGRDGYTF,TGTGCCAGCAGTTTAGCCCCCCACCACAGGGGGAGGGATGGCTACACCTTC
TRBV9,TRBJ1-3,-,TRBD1,CASSVGPGQDTGNTIYF,TGTGCCAGCAGCGTAGGACCGGGACAGGATACTGGAAACACCATATATTTT
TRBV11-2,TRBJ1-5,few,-,CASSLVQGRQPQHF,TGTGCCAGCAGCTTAGTACAGGGTCGGCAGCCCCAGCATTTT
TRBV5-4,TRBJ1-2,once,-,CASSARQAYGYTF,TGTGCCAGCAGCGCCAGACAGGCCTATGGCTACACCTTC
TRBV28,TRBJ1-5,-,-,CASTYGSNQPQHF,TGTGCCAGCACGTATGGTAGCAATCAGCCCCAGCATTTT